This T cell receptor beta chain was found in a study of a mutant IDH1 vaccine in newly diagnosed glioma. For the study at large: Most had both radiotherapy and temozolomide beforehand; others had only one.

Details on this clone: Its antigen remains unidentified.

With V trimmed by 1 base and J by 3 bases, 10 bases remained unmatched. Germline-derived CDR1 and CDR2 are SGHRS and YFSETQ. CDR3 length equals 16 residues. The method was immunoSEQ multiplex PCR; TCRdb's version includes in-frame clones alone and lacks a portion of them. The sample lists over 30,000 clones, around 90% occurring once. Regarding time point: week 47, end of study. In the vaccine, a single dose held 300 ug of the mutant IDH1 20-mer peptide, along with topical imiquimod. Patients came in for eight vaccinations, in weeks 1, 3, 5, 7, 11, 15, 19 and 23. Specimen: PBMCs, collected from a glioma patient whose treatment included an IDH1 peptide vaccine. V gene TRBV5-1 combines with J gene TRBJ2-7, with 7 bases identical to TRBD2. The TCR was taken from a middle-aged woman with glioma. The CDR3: CASSLRIGGGGYEQYF. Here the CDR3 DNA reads TGCGCCAGCAGCTTGAGGATAGGCGGGGGTGGCTACGAGCAGTACTTC.